The 23 T cell receptor beta chains reported below all come from one sample, sequenced in a study of cytomegalovirus exposure and HLA in healthy donors. It was with 60 Vbeta and 13 Jbeta primers that the PCR ran. Assay used: immunoSEQ multiplex PCR; TCRdb lists only in-frame clones, some missing. The sample yields 200,000 or so clones, roughly 80% seen once. What was sequenced was PBMCs. The receptors come from a man between 40 and 49 years old in good health and CMV-seronegative.

J is TRBJ2-7 and V is TRBV28; 11 bases line up with TRBD1. Trimming took 5 bases from V and 5 from J; bases not matched to a gene: 8. This CDR3 region has 15 residues. Germline V lookup: CDR1 MDHEN, CDR2 SYDVKM. The CDR3 here is CASSTYGTGGDEQYF. The DNA of the CDR3 is TGTGCCAGCAGTACCTACGGGACAGGGGGTGACGAGCAGTACTTC.

V gene TRBV5-8 combines with J gene TRBJ1-5; perhaps TRBD1 as D (6 bases). Germline V gene data show CDR1 as SGHTS and CDR2 as YDEGEE. CDR3 length: 15 residues. Trimming shortened V by 4 bases and J by 0 bases, and 11 bases separated the two germline ends. The CDR3 protein is CASSTRQVSNQPQHF. CDR3 nucleotide sequence: TGTGCCAGCAGCACGAGACAGGTTAGCAATCAGCCCCAGCATTTT. Together with reference TRBV5-8 and TRBJ1-5, the CDR3 gives the full variable domain: EAGVTQSPTHLIKTRGQQATLRCSPISGHTSVYWYQQALGLGLQFLLWYDEGEERNRGNFPPRFSGRQFPNYSSELNVNALELEDSALYLCASSTRQVSNQPQHFGDGTRLSIL.

V usage is TRBV7-9 and J usage is TRBJ1-1; tentatively, D is TRBD1 (6 bases). This CDR3 spans 13 amino acids. Trimming removed 3 bases at V and 6 bases at J, with 11 bases between. Germline-derived CDR1 and CDR2 are SEHNR and FQNEAQ (reference sequence). The CDR3: CASSFTGLAEAFF. The CDR3, as DNA: TGTGCCAGCAGCTTTACAGGGCTGGCTGAAGCTTTCTTT. The complete variable domain, with remaining parts taken from reference TRBV7-9 and TRBJ1-1, reads DTGVSQNPRHKITKRGQNVTFRCDPISEHNRLYWYRQTLGQGPEFLTYFQNEAQLEKSRLLSDRFSAERPKGSFSTLEIQRTEQGDSAMYLCASSFTGLAEAFFGQGTRLTVV.

V and J are TRBV28 and TRBJ2-1, with 7 bases lining up with TRBD1. The CDR3 length is 15 residues. V gave up 6 bases and J gave up 4 bases; unmatched junction bases: 9. Per germline, CDR1 MDHEN and CDR2 SYDVKM. The CDR3, as DNA: TGTGCCAGCAGCCTTCCCGGGACAGAGTACAATGAGCAGTTCTTC. Translation: CASSLPGTEYNEQFF.

This clone was recorded a few times. The chain links TRBV19 to TRBJ2-1, with D unresolved. Germline loops: CDR1 LNHDA, CDR2 SQIVND (reference sequence). With 4 bases removed from V and 0 bases from J, the gap between germline ends came to 10 bases. The CDR3 covers 15 residues. DNA for the CDR3: TGTGCCAGTAGTACGACATCGAGCTCCTACAATGAGCAGTTCTTC. Translating it yields CASSTTSSSYNEQFF.

The chain recombines TRBV30 with TRBJ2-3, with D tentatively TRBD2 (5 bases). The CDR3 is 15 residues long. Germline-derived CDR1 and CDR2 are GTSNPN and SVGIG (reference sequence). V was cut by 3 bases and J by 0 bases, with 13 bases left in between. The chain's CDR3 is CAWSRGATSTDTQYF. The CDR3 DNA sequence: TGTGCCTGGAGCCGGGGTGCTACTAGCACAGATACGCAGTATTTT.

This clone was detected once. The J gene is TRBJ2-5, the V gene TRBV20-1, with D possibly matching TRBD2 (6 bases). Trimming cost V 6 bases and J 4 bases, with 9 bases left between them. This CDR3 contains 11 residues. The germline V gene has CDR1 DFQATT and CDR2 SNEGSKA (reference sequence). The CDR3 region has the DNA TGCAGTGCCCGGGAGACAGAGACCCAGTACTTC. It translates to CSARETETQYF.

The chain uses TRBV11-2 and TRBJ2-1, with TRBD2 matching over 11 bases. The germline V gene encodes CDR1 SGHAT and CDR2 FQNNGV. This CDR3 region has 17 residues. The junction had 9 bases not matched to a gene; V was cut back by 5 bases and J by 3 bases. The CDR3 DNA is TGTGCCAGCAGCCCTGGGACTAGCGGAATTAGCTACAATGAGCAGTTCTTC. It codes for CASSPGTSGISYNEQFF.

This sequence joins TRBV4-1 and TRBJ2-5, with TRBD1 as a possible D gene (7 bases). CDR1 MGHRA and CDR2 YSYEKL come from the germline V gene. The CDR3 contains 16 residues. Trimming left V 0 bases short and J 1 base short, with 12 bases between. This chain's CDR3 is CASSQEGGGVQETQYF. The CDR3 DNA reads TGCGCCAGCAGCCAAGAAGGGGGCGGGGTCCAAGAGACCCAGTACTTC.

This sequence joins TRBV6-4 and TRBJ2-1; 12 bases align to TRBD2. The CDR3 runs to 14 residues. Looked up from germline, CDR1 is MRHNA and CDR2 is SNTAGT. V lost 5 bases and J lost 8; bases outside the gene matches: 4. The CDR3 loop reads CASSRLAGDDEQFF. CDR3 nucleotides: TGTGCCAGCAGTCGACTAGCGGGAGACGATGAGCAGTTCTTC.

The chain joins TRBV27 to TRBJ1-2; no definite D call. The germline V gene has CDR1 MNHEY and CDR2 SMNVEV (reference sequence). Trimming removed 6 bases at V and 8 bases at J, with 16 bases between. The CDR3 spans 13 residues. The CDR3 DNA follows: TGTGCCAGCAGCCCCTTGGCGGCCGGAGGCTACACCTTC. Protein sequence: CASSPLAAGGYTF.

V is TRBV5-1 and J is TRBJ1-1; TRBD1 matches at 7 bases. Germline V gene data show CDR1 as SGHRS and CDR2 as YFSETQ. With V trimmed by 5 bases and J by 1 base, 2 bases remained unmatched. The CDR3 totals 13 residues. Here the CDR3 reads CASRGTANTEAFF. In nucleotides, the CDR3 is TGCGCCAGCAGAGGGACAGCGAACACTGAAGCTTTCTTT.

This clone appeared once. This sequence joins TRBV9 and TRBJ2-7; D is perhaps TRBD1 (6 bases). The CDR3 totals 14 residues. The V and J ends lost 0 bases and 6 bases respectively, with 13 bases between them. The germline CDR1 and CDR2 sequences are SGDLS and YYNGEE. CDR3 sequence (DNA): TGTGCCAGCAGCGTAGAATGGCTAGGGGGCGAGCAGTACTTC. Protein product: CASSVEWLGGEQYF. The full variable domain, rest sourced from reference TRBV9 and TRBJ2-7, is DSGVTQTPKHLITATGQRVTLRCSPRSGDLSVYWYQQSLDQGLQFLIQYYNGEERAKGNILERFSAQQFPDLHSELNLSSLELGDSALYFCASSVEWLGGEQYFGPGTRLTVT.

J is TRBJ2-3 and V is TRBV11-3, with D tentatively TRBD2 (7 bases). The CDR3 consists of 12 residues. Trimming pared 2 bases from V and 10 bases from J, leaving 10 bases between. Per germline, CDR1 SGHNT and CDR2 YENEEA. The CDR3, as DNA: TGTGCCAGCAGCTTACCGGGGGGCCCGCAGTATTTT. As protein: CASSLPGGPQYF. Filled out from reference TRBV11-3 and TRBJ2-3, the complete variable domain reads EAGVVQSPRYKIIEKKQPVAFWCNPISGHNTLYWYLQNLGQGPELLIRYENEEAVDDSQLPKDRFSAERLKGVDSTLKIQPAELGDSAVYLCASSLPGGPQYFGPGTRLTVL.

The chain has TRBV7-9 and TRBJ2-5; a weak D match, TRBD2 (6 bases). V lost 1 base, J lost 5 bases, and 14 bases lay in between. Germline values: CDR1 SEHNR, CDR2 FQNEAQ (reference sequence). The CDR3 consists of 15 residues. As DNA, the CDR3 is TGTGCCAGCAGCTTAGGTGGGGGGTTGAGGGAGACCCAGTACTTC. Its protein product is CASSLGGGLRETQYF.

This chain connects TRBV27 to TRBJ2-2; D may be TRBD2 (5 bases). The CDR3 spans 15 residues. Germline CDR1 reads MNHEY; CDR2 reads SMNVEV (reference sequence). Trimming left V 2 bases short and J 1 base short, with 8 bases between. CDR3 DNA: TGTGCCAGCAGTTTAGAGGGCTGGAACACCGGGGAGCTGTTTTTT. It encodes CASSLEGWNTGELFF.

The chain combines TRBV7-9 with TRBJ1-2; D perhaps matches TRBD1 (5 bases). V shed 6 bases and J shed 2 bases, with 19 bases lying between them. Looked up from germline, CDR1 is SEHNR and CDR2 is FQNEAQ (reference sequence). This CDR3 is 16 amino acids long. CDR3 coding DNA: TGTGCCAGCAGTGATCCAGGGTCTCGGACCAACTATGGCTACACCTTC. Its translation is CASSDPGSRTNYGYTF.

The chain is built from TRBV19 and TRBJ1-6; D call uncertain. The CDR3 spans 16 residues. V was trimmed by 0 bases and J by 0 bases, leaving 6 bases between them. Germline CDR1 reads LNHDA; CDR2 reads SQIVND (reference sequence). CDR3 residues: CASSIDQNSYNSPLHF. The CDR3, as DNA: TGTGCCAGTAGTATAGATCAGAACTCCTATAATTCACCCCTCCACTTT.

In this sample, this clone turned up once. This chain uses TRBV7-2 with TRBJ2-3; a possible D gene is TRBD2 (5 bases). This CDR3 region has 15 residues. V was trimmed by 1 base and J by 3 bases, leaving 11 bases between them. Germline V lookup: CDR1 SGHTA, CDR2 FQGNSA. CDR3 amino acids: CASSLVAFGTDTQYF. CDR3 nucleotides: TGTGCCAGCAGCTTAGTAGCGTTTGGGACAGATACGCAGTATTTT.

This sequence joins TRBV4-1 and TRBJ2-7; no reliable D call. CDR1 and CDR2 from the germline V gene are MGHRA and YSYEKL. This CDR3 has 14 residues. V lost 0 bases and J lost 0, with 6 bases in between. CDR3: CASSQETASYEQYF. The CDR3 DNA reads as TGCGCCAGCAGCCAAGAAACAGCCTCCTACGAGCAGTACTTC.

The gene calls are TRBV19 and TRBJ1-1; 8 positions match TRBD1. With V trimmed by 5 bases and J by 5 bases, 10 bases remained unmatched. CDR3 length: 15 residues. The germline CDR1 and CDR2 sequences are LNHDA and SQIVND (reference sequence). The chain's CDR3 is CASSGPFYRGTEAFF. In DNA, the CDR3 is TGTGCCAGTAGTGGCCCATTCTACAGGGGGACTGAAGCTTTCTTT.

This clone was counted once. Written as DNA, the CDR3 is TGTGCCAGCAGCTTGACAGGAGAGACCCAGTACTTC. It specifies CASSLTGETQYF. V and J are TRBV5-6 and TRBJ2-5, with D perhaps TRBD1 (5 bases). The V and J ends lost 1 base and 4 bases respectively, with 5 bases between them. This CDR3 is built from 12 residues. The germline CDR1 and CDR2 sequences are SGHDT and YYEEEE.

V usage is TRBV5-1 and J usage is TRBJ2-5; 8 bases fit TRBD2. The trim removed 2 bases at V and 5 bases at J, leaving 8 bases unmatched. The CDR3 sequence is 15 residues long. Germline loops: CDR1 SGHRS, CDR2 YFSETQ. CDR3 sequence (DNA): TGCGCCAGCAGCTTTTCGGGAGGGCCCCCGGAGACCCAGTACTTC. Its translation: CASSFSGGPPETQYF.